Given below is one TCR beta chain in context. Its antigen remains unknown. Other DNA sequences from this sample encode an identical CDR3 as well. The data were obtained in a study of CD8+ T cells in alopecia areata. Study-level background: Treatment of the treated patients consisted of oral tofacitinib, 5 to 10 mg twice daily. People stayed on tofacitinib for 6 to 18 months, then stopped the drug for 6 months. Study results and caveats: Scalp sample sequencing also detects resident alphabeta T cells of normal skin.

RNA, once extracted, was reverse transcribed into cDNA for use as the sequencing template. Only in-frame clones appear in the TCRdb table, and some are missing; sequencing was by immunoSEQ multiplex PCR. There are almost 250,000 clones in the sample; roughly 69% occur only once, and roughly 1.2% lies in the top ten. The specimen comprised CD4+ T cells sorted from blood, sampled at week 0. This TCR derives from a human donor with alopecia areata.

CDR3 protein: CASSSGQGYGYTF. CDR3 bases: TGTGCCAGCAGCTCGGGACAGGGGTATGGCTACACCTTC. The genes are TRBV7-2 and TRBJ1-2; 10 bases fit TRBD1. Unmatched junction bases numbered 1, after V lost 4 bases and J lost 5 bases. Germline values: CDR1 SGHTA, CDR2 FQGNSA. The CDR3 has 13 amino acids.